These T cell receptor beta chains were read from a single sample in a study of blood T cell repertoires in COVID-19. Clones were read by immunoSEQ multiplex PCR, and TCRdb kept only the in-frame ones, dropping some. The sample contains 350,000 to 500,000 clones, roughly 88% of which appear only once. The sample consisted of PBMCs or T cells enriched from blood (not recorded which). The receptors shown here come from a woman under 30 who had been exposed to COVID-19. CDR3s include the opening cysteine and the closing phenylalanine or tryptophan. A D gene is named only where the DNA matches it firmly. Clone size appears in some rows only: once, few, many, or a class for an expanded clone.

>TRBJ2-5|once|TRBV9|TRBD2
CASSVGTSEETQYF
TGTGCCAGCAGCGTAGGGACTAGCGAAGAGACCCAGTACTTC
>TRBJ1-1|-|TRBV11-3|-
CASSLGGDRNTEAFF
TGTGCCAGCAGCTTAGGGGGCGACAGGAACACTGAAGCTTTCTTT
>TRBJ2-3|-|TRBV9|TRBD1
CASSLGQGTDTQYF
TGTGCCAGCAGCCTGGGACAGGGGACAGATACGCAGTATTTT
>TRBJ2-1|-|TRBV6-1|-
CASSESGLAPSYNEQFF
TGTGCCAGCAGTGAGTCCGGTTTAGCCCCCTCCTACAATGAGCAGTTCTTC
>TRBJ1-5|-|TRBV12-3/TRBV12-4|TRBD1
CASRGQGAQPQHF
TGTGCCAGTCGCGGCCAGGGGGCCCAGCCCCAGCATTTT
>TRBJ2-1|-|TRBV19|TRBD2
CASSPGLAVTTLSSNEQFF
TGTGCCAGTAGCCCCGGACTAGCGGTTACTACCCTCTCCTCCAATGAGCAGTTCTTC
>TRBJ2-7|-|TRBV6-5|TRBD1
CASRGQSGSSYEQYF
TGTGCCAGCAGGGGACAGAGCGGAAGCTCCTACGAGCAGTACTTC
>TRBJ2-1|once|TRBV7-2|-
CASSPWTDNEQFF
TGTGCCAGCAGCCCCTGGACAGACAATGAGCAGTTCTTC
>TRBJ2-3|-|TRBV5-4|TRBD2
CASSLPSGIPDTQYF
TGTGCCAGCAGCTTACCCAGCGGGATACCAGATACGCAGTATTTT
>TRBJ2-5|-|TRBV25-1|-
CASSEPLLVALQETQYF
TGTGCCAGCAGTGAACCCCTCTTGGTAGCGCTTCAAGAGACCCAGTACTTC
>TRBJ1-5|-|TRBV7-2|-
CASSINRVRQPQHF
TGTGCCAGCAGCATAAACAGGGTTAGACAGCCCCAGCATTTT
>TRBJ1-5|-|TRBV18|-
CASIAGINQPQHF
TGTGCCAGCATTGCAGGGATCAATCAGCCCCAGCATTTT
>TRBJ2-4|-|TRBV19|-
CASSSLPGIAKNIQYF
TGTGCCAGTAGTAGTCTTCCAGGGATAGCCAAAAACATTCAGTACTTC
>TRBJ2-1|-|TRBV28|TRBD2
CASSLREGLNEQFF
TGTGCCAGCAGTTTGCGGGAGGGCCTCAATGAGCAGTTCTTC
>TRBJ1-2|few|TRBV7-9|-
CASSLGADNYGYTF
TGTGCCAGCAGCTTAGGAGCGGACAACTATGGCTACACCTTC
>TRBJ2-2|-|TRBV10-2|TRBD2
CASSEALLAGGLTGELFF
TGCGCCAGCAGTGAGGCCCTACTAGCGGGAGGCCTCACCGGGGAGCTGTTTTTT
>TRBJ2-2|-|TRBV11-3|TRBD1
CASSLGRGPNTGELFF
TGTGCCAGCAGCTTAGGCAGGGGGCCTAACACCGGGGAGCTGTTTTTT
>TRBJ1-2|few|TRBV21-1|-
CASSQEGDRGPHYGYTF
TGTGCCAGCAGCCAAGAGGGGGACAGGGGACCGCACTATGGCTACACCTTC
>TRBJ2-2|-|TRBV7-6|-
CASSLATGVNTGELFF
TGTGCCAGCAGCTTAGCGACAGGCGTTAACACCGGGGAGCTGTTTTTT
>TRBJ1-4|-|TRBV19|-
CATLVVEGRGEKLFF
TGTGCCACCCTAGTCGTGGAGGGGCGCGGTGAAAAACTGTTTTTT
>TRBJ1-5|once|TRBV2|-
CASTPSGGYSNQPQHF
TGTGCCAGCACCCCGAGCGGGGGTTATAGCAATCAGCCCCAGCATTTT
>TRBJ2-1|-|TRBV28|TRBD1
CASSFPGTGAGEQFF
TGTGCCAGCAGTTTCCCCGGGACAGGGGCCGGTGAGCAGTTCTTC
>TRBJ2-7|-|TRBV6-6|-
CASTQMTEPYEQYF
TGTGCCAGCACCCAGATGACAGAACCCTACGAGCAGTACTTC
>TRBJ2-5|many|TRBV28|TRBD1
CASSLGQVMYQETQYF
TGTGCCAGCAGTTTAGGACAGGTTATGTACCAAGAGACCCAGTACTTC
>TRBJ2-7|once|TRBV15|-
CATKYRDGSSYEQYF
TGTGCCACAAAATACAGGGACGGCTCCTCCTACGAGCAGTACTTC
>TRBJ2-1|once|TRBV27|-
CASSLAYYNEQFF
TGTGCCAGCAGTTTAGCGTACTACAATGAGCAGTTCTTC
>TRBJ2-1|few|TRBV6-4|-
CASSPGGGESDEQFF
TGTGCCAGCAGTCCCGGAGGAGGCGAAAGCGATGAGCAGTTCTTC
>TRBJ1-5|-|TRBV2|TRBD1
CASSDLGQGGQPQHF
TGTGCCAGCAGTGATCTGGGGCAGGGGGGTCAGCCCCAGCATTTT
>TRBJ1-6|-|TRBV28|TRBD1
CASSPTGFYNSPLHF
TGTGCCAGCTCCCCGACAGGGTTCTATAATTCACCCCTCCACTTT
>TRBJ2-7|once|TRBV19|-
CASSPWQGTGEQYF
TGTGCCAGTAGTCCTTGGCAGGGTACGGGCGAGCAGTACTTC
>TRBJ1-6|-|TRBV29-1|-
CSAQTVRGSPLHF
TGCAGCGCACAGACAGTAAGGGGTTCACCCCTCCACTTT
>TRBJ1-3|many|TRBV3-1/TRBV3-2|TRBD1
CASSRQGTGNTIYF
TGTGCCAGCAGCCGACAGGGTACTGGAAACACCATATATTTT
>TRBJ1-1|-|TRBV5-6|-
CASSFLQGSNTEAFF
TGTGCCAGCAGCTTCCTACAGGGCTCGAACACTGAAGCTTTCTTT
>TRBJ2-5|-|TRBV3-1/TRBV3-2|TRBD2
CASSQVAGGLSETQYF
TGTGCCAGCAGCCAAGTGGCGGGGGGGCTTTCGGAGACCCAGTACTTC
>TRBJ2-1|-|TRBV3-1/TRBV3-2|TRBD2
CASSQAGGDNEQFF
TGTGCCAGCAGCCAAGCGGGGGGGGACAATGAGCAGTTCTTC
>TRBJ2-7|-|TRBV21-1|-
CASSKSGQGESYEQYF
TGTGCCAGCAGCAAATCGGGACAGGGGGAGTCCTACGAGCAGTACTTC
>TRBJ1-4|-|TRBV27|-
CASSGGQVNEKLFF
TGTGCCAGCAGCGGCGGACAAGTTAATGAAAAACTGTTTTTT
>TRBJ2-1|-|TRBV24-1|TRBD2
CATSDPSGKPEQFF
TGTGCCACCAGTGACCCTAGCGGGAAACCTGAGCAGTTCTTC
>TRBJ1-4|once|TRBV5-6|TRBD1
CASSLQGAREKLFF
TGTGCCAGCAGCTTACAGGGGGCGAGGGAAAAACTGTTTTTT
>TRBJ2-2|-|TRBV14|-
CASSKNRLNTGELFF
TGTGCCAGCAGCAAGAATCGACTGAACACCGGGGAGCTGTTTTTT
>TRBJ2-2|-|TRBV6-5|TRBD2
CASSRLAPGELFF
TGTGCCAGCAGCCGACTAGCCCCCGGGGAGCTGTTTTTT
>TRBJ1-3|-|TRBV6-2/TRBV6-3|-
CASSYAGSGNTIYF
TGTGCCAGCAGTTACGCAGGGTCTGGAAACACCATATATTTT
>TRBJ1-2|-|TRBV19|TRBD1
CASSRDRAITSYGYTF
TGTGCCAGTAGTAGAGACAGGGCCATCACCTCCTATGGCTACACCTTC
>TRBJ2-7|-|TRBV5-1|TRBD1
CASSYETGAPEQYF
TGCGCCAGCAGCTATGAGACAGGGGCCCCAGAGCAGTACTTC
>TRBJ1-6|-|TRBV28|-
CASTPVGSNNSPLHF
TGTGCCAGCACTCCCGTGGGCAGCAATAATTCACCCCTCCACTTT
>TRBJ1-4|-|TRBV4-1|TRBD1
CASSQWTGDGKLFF
TGCGCCAGCAGCCAATGGACAGGTGACGGAAAACTGTTTTTT
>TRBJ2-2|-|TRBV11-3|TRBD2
CASSLVGLAGGIGELFF
TGTGCCAGCAGCTTAGTCGGACTAGCGGGAGGTATCGGGGAGCTGTTTTTT
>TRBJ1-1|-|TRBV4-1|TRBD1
CASSPGTGGTEAFF
TGCGCCAGCAGCCCGGGGACAGGGGGCACTGAAGCTTTCTTT
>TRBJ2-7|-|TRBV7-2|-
CASSFVRGLYF
TGTGCCAGCAGCTTCGTACGGGGTCTGTACTTC
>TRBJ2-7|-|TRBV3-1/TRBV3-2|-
CASSPSHGNEQYF
TGTGCCAGCAGCCCTAGCCATGGGAACGAGCAGTACTTC